This TCR beta chain stems from a study of graft-versus-host responses after intestinal transplantation. At the level of the study: Recipients uniformly received anti-thymocyte globulin induction, followed by tacrolimus and steroids for approximately 3 years. Study results and caveats: GvH clones were found in recipient marrow; some appeared first in ileum or blood.

CDR3 length equals 14 residues. The J segment lost 2 bases and the V segment lost 5 bases, leaving 5 bases of the junction unmatched. Germline V gives CDR1 MNHNS, CDR2 SASEGT. Turning to this clone: Antigen specificity is unknown.

Clones were read by immunoSEQ multiplex PCR, and TCRdb kept only the in-frame ones, dropping some. The sample shows 25,000 to 35,000 clones, about 80% of them seen only once. The sample here was unstimulated CD8+ T cells sorted from spleen or lymph node cells, taken before intestinal transplant. The receptor comes from a human donor who received an intestinal transplant. The chain couples TRBV6-1 to TRBJ2-5; TRBD1 matches at 7 bases. The CDR3 coding sequence is TGTGCCAGCAGTATTCCGACAGGGCAAGAGACCCAGTACTTC. It encodes CASSIPTGQETQYF.